Shown below are 25 T cell receptor beta chains from a single sample sequenced in a study of blood T cell repertoires in COVID-19. Some clones are missing from TCRdb's copy, which holds only in-frame ones; the method was immunoSEQ multiplex PCR. Of roughly 90,000 clones listed, 75% to 90% are singletons. Sequenced material: peripheral blood. These receptors all come from an elderly woman with active or convalescent COVID-19.

This clone appeared a single time. This may be a read error: a much more frequent sequence differs by one nucleotide. The chain uses TRBV13 and TRBJ1-2; weak D call: TRBD1 (6 bases). Trimming shortened V by 5 bases and J by 4 bases, and 11 bases separated the two germline ends. This CDR3 is built from 13 residues. Germline V gene data show CDR1 as PRHDT and CDR2 as FYEKMQ (reference sequence). CDR3 nucleotides: TGTGCCAGCAGCCCCCGACAGGCCTATGGCTACACCTTC. This encodes CASSPRQAYGYTF.

The chain employs TRBV7-8 and TRBJ2-1; 12 nucleotides agree with TRBD2. Trimming at V came to 4 bases and at J to 4 bases, leaving 5 bases not matched to a gene. This CDR3 region has 16 residues. The germline V gene has CDR1 SGHVS and CDR2 FQNEAQ. Written as DNA, the CDR3 is TGTGCCAGCAGCTCCCAGACTAGCGGGGGATACAATGAGCAGTTCTTC. It is translated as CASSSQTSGGYNEQFF. Variable domain in full (rest from reference TRBV7-8 and TRBJ2-1): GAGVSQSPRYKVAKRGQDVALRCDPISGHVSLFWYQQALGQGPEFLTYFQNEAQLDKSGLPSDRFFAERPEGSVSTLKIQRTQQEDSAVYLCASSSQTSGGYNEQFFGPGTRLTVL.

V and J are TRBV9 and TRBJ2-2; TRBD2 matches 7 bases. The length of the CDR3 is 16 residues. The germline CDR1 and CDR2 sequences are SGDLS and YYNGEE. With 0 bases clipped from V and 1 base from J, the junction kept 3 bases outside the gene matches. This CDR3 reads CASSVGSGMNTGELFF. In DNA, the CDR3 is TGTGCCAGCAGCGTAGGGAGCGGGATGAACACCGGGGAGCTGTTTTTT.

This clone was observed a handful of times. The J gene is TRBJ2-1, the V gene TRBV5-1; 8 nucleotides align to TRBD1. This CDR3 region has 15 residues. Germline lookup yields CDR1 SGHRS and CDR2 YFSETQ. V was pared by 2 bases and J by 8 bases, with 9 bases of the junction left unmatched. CDR3 region: CASSFGDRLWDEQFF. CDR3 nucleotides: TGCGCCAGCAGCTTCGGGGACAGGCTTTGGGATGAGCAGTTCTTC.

This chain joins TRBV7-2 and TRBJ2-2; TRBD2 matches 8 bases. Losses at the gene ends were 4 bases for V and 6 bases for J; bases not matched to a gene: 1. CDR3 length: 13 residues. Germline lookup yields CDR1 SGHTA and CDR2 FQGNSA. CDR3 DNA sequence: TGTGCCAGCAGCTGGGGACTAGCCGGGGAGCTGTTTTTT. As protein: CASSWGLAGELFF.

The rearrangement joins TRBV28 to TRBJ1-1, with D uncertain. V lost 6 bases and J 6 bases, leaving 11 bases between the germline ends. The germline V gene has CDR1 MDHEN and CDR2 SYDVKM. The CDR3 is 12 residues long. This CDR3 reads CASRSQVPEAFF. DNA of the CDR3: TGTGCCAGCAGGTCTCAGGTACCTGAAGCTTTCTTT.

This chain connects TRBV4-1 to TRBJ2-1, with a weak D call TRBD1 (5 bases). V was clipped by 2 bases and J by 7 bases, with 18 bases between them. There are 16 residues in the CDR3. The germline V gene encodes CDR1 MGHRA and CDR2 YSYEKL. The CDR3 here is CASSQQQTAPRNEQFF. CDR3 DNA: TGCGCCAGCAGCCAACAACAGACAGCCCCGAGGAATGAGCAGTTCTTC.

The V and J genes are TRBV5-1 and TRBJ2-7, with 8 nucleotides matching TRBD2. With V trimmed by 0 bases and J by 6 bases, 8 bases remained unmatched. The CDR3 runs to 15 residues. From germline, CDR1 is SGHRS and CDR2 YFSETQ. The CDR3 sequence is CASSLDGREGPEQYF. CDR3 sequence (DNA): TGCGCCAGCAGCTTGGATGGTCGGGAGGGCCCCGAGCAGTACTTC. Full variable domain (remainder filled in from reference TRBV5-1 and TRBJ2-7): KAGVTQTPRYLIKTRGQQVTLSCSPISGHRSVSWYQQTPGQGLQFLFEYFSETQRNKGNFPGRFSGRQFSNSRSEMNVSTLELGDSALYLCASSLDGREGPEQYFGPGTRLTVT.

This clone occurred a few times. The chain carries TRBV28 and TRBJ1-6, with D perhaps matching TRBD1 (5 bases). The CDR3 sequence is 17 residues long. V shed 5 bases and J shed 5 bases, with 19 bases lying between them. The germline CDR1 and CDR2 sequences are MDHEN and SYDVKM. This CDR3 is CASSPLSQGGNNSPLHF. For the CDR3, the DNA is TGTGCCAGCAGTCCTTTGTCGCAGGGTGGTAATAATTCACCCCTCCACTTT.

V gene TRBV11-2 combines with J gene TRBJ1-3; maybe TRBD1 (5 bases). The germline gives CDR1 SGHAT, CDR2 FQNNGV. The CDR3 has 15 residues. The V end lost 1 base, the J end lost 2 bases, and 9 bases lay between the germline ends. CDR3 residues: CASSLVGGTGNTIYF. The DNA of the CDR3 is TGTGCCAGCAGCTTAGTGGGGGGGACTGGAAACACCATATATTTT.

CDR3 bases: TGCGCCAGCAGCTTGACAGGGAGTACTGAAGCTTTCTTT. Its translation: CASSLTGSTEAFF. The V and J genes are TRBV5-1 and TRBJ1-1; possibly TRBD1 for D (6 bases). Germline CDR1 reads SGHRS; CDR2 reads YFSETQ. The CDR3 has 13 amino acids. The ends were cut back, 1 base at V and 5 bases at J, with 9 bases in the middle.

The chain uses TRBV30 and TRBJ2-3; 7 bases line up with TRBD2. The CDR3 runs 15 residues. V was pared by 0 bases and J by 0 bases, with 3 bases of the junction left unmatched. In germline, CDR1 is GTSNPN, CDR2 SVGIG (reference sequence). The CDR3 nucleotides are TGTGCCTGGAGTGTTGCGGGGGTTAGCACAGATACGCAGTATTTT. Translation gives CAWSVAGVSTDTQYF. The full variable domain, its missing parts supplied by reference TRBV30 and TRBJ2-3, is SQTIHQWPATLVQPVGSPLSLECTVEGTSNPNLYWYRQAAGRGLQLLFYSVGIGQISSEVPQNLSASRPQDRQFILSSKKLLLSDSGFYLCAWSVAGVSTDTQYFGPGTRLTVL.

On this clone itself: Other DNA variants within this sample encode the same CDR3. The gene calls are TRBV7-2 and TRBJ2-5; TRBD2 might be the D (6 bases). Germline CDR1 SGHTA, CDR2 FQGNSA. With 3 bases removed from V and 2 bases from J, the gap between germline ends came to 10 bases. The CDR3 sequence is 14 residues long. The chain's CDR3 is CASSFQGGQETQYF. In DNA form, the CDR3 reads TGTGCCAGCAGCTTCCAGGGAGGTCAAGAGACCCAGTACTTC.

V and J are TRBV21-1 and TRBJ2-4; the DNA was not compared with TRBD2, the D call given in the table. TRBV21-1 is a listed pseudogene. The CDR3 sequence is 18 residues long. The CDR3 region has the DNA TGTGCCAGCAGCAAAGACAAACAGGGAGGGCATGACAAAAACATTCAGTACTTC. Translating gives CASSKDKQGGHDKNIQYF.

The rearrangement joins TRBV9 to TRBJ2-2; 8 bases are a match to TRBD1. V shed 4 bases and J 4 bases; nucleotides not matched to a gene: 15. The CDR3 has 18 residues. Germline values: CDR1 SGDLS, CDR2 YYNGEE. The CDR3 is CASSSPRGQGALTGELFF. DNA of the CDR3: TGTGCCAGCAGCTCCCCCCGGGGGCAGGGGGCTCTCACCGGGGAGCTGTTTTTT.

This clone was seen a handful of times. This chain links TRBV28 with TRBJ2-3, with a weak D call TRBD1 (6 bases). The CDR3 loop spans 13 amino acids. Looked up from germline, CDR1 is MDHEN and CDR2 is SYDVKM. The germline V and J ends were trimmed by 8 bases and 0 bases, with 9 bases remaining between them. CDR3 in DNA: TGTGCCAGCCAGGGGCGTAGCACAGATACGCAGTATTTT. Its translation is CASQGRSTDTQYF.

The rearrangement joins TRBV27 to TRBJ1-2; D is perhaps TRBD1 (5 bases). Germline V gives CDR1 MNHEY, CDR2 SMNVEV (reference sequence). V lost 7 bases, J lost 4 bases, and 16 bases lay in between. CDR3 length: 14 amino acids. This CDR3 is CASKVRRGTYGYTF. DNA of the CDR3: TGTGCCAGCAAGGTCCGGAGGGGCACCTATGGCTACACCTTC.

The chain couples TRBV11-3 to TRBJ2-1; the D gene is possibly TRBD1 (5 bases). The length of the CDR3 is 13 residues. CDR1 is SGHNT and CDR2 is YENEEA in the germline V gene. Trimming stripped 5 bases from V and 7 bases from J, with 12 bases between. CDR3 bases: TGTGCCAGCAGCCCCCCCGCAGGGAATGAGCAGTTCTTC. Its translation is CASSPPAGNEQFF. The entire variable domain, with the rest obtained from reference TRBV11-3 and TRBJ2-1, is as follows: EAGVVQSPRYKIIEKKQPVAFWCNPISGHNTLYWYLQNLGQGPELLIRYENEEAVDDSQLPKDRFSAERLKGVDSTLKIQPAELGDSAVYLCASSPPAGNEQFFGPGTRLTVL.

CDR3 coding DNA: TGTGCCAGCAGTTCAGGGGGCGGTGAGACTGAAGCTTTCTTT. Translated, it gives CASSSGGGETEAFF. V usage is TRBV6-5 and J usage is TRBJ1-1, with 8 bases matching TRBD1. Germline CDR1 reads MNHEY; CDR2 reads SVGAGI. V was pared by 4 bases and J by 5 bases, with 6 bases of the junction left unmatched. The CDR3 runs to 14 residues.

The chain joins TRBV28 to TRBJ1-5, with 9 bases that match TRBD1. CDR1 and CDR2 (germline): MDHEN, SYDVKM. J was trimmed by 3 bases and V by 7 bases; bases with no gene match: 7. The CDR3 sequence is 15 residues long. The CDR3: CASKGQGVINQPQHF. The CDR3 coding sequence is TGTGCCAGCAAGGGACAGGGAGTGATCAATCAGCCCCAGCATTTT.

V gene TRBV4-3 combines with J gene TRBJ2-1; TRBD2 matches 11 bases. V lost 0 bases to trimming and J lost 4 bases; unmatched junction nucleotides: 8. This CDR3 has 18 amino acids. CDR1 is LGHNA, CDR2 YSLEER, per germline. CDR3 coding DNA: TGCGCCAGCAGCCAAGATATGCCTAGCGGGGGGTATTACAATGAGCAGTTCTTC. Its protein is CASSQDMPSGGYYNEQFF.

For this clone: One end of the junction varies from germline; a read error may be responsible. The chain is built from TRBV10-3 and TRBJ1-5, with 8 bases aligning to TRBD1. Germline V gene lookup returns CDR1 ENHRY and CDR2 SYGVKD. CDR3 length: 14 amino acids. CDR3 DNA: TGTGCCAGCAGTGAGGGAACAGGGGGTCAGCCCCAGCATTTT. This translates into CASSEGTGGQPQHF.

The genes are TRBV29-1 and TRBJ2-2, with 7 bases that match TRBD1. Per germline, CDR1 SQVTM and CDR2 ANQGSEA. The CDR3 has 15 amino acids. V shed 4 bases, J shed 0 bases, and the junction held 5 bases outside the gene matches. Here the CDR3 reads CSVVVQGSNTGELFF. The CDR3 DNA sequence: TGCAGCGTTGTGGTACAGGGGTCGAACACCGGGGAGCTGTTTTTT.

The CDR3 loop reads CASSLTLAGPDTQYF. As DNA, the CDR3 is TGTGCCAGCAGCTTAACTCTAGCGGGGCCAGATACGCAGTATTTT. The gene calls are TRBV7-3 and TRBJ2-3; TRBD2 agrees at 9 bases. Germline lookup yields CDR1 SGHTA and CDR2 FQGTGA. This CDR3 is built from 15 residues. V was clipped by 0 bases and J by 4 bases; unmatched bases: 2.

The V gene is TRBV28, the J gene TRBJ2-2; 8 nucleotides align to TRBD2. V dropped 3 bases and J dropped 2; count of bases not matched to a gene: 5. The CDR3 length is 16 residues. Germline-derived CDR1 and CDR2 are MDHEN and SYDVKM. The CDR3 here is CASSFLSGRNTGELFF. CDR3 nucleotides: TGTGCCAGCAGTTTTCTAAGCGGGAGAAACACCGGGGAGCTGTTTTTT.